This TCR beta chain came from a study of blood T cell repertoires in COVID-19. Study-wide context: Researchers got acute and convalescent COVID-19 samples from the United States, Italy and Spain.

Enrollees, roughly 18 to 95 years old, lived in approximately 25 US areas. The CDR3 extends over 16 amino acids. The V and J ends lost 3 bases and 1 base respectively, with 15 bases between them. Germline CDR1 is DFQATT and CDR2 is SNEGSKA (reference sequence). The protocol was immunoSEQ multiplex PCR, while the TCRdb copy is restricted to in-frame clones and leaves out a portion. The table lists a few hundred thousand clones, roughly 85% of them singletons, with roughly 2.5% in the top ten. This clone was detected a few times. The material sequenced was PBMCs or T cells enriched from blood (not recorded which). The TCR sequence derives from a woman aged 45-65 years who had recovered from COVID-19. V usage is TRBV20-1 and J usage is TRBJ1-4; TRBD1 might be the D (5 bases). CDR3 sequence (DNA): TGCAGTGCTAGTATCCGGGGGTGGGGAACTAATGAAAAACTGTTTTTT. Translated: CSASIRGWGTNEKLFF.